The 10 T cell receptor beta chains reported below all come from one sample, sequenced in a study of T cell clonotyping in hematopoietic cell transplantation. Repertoires were generated with immunoSEQ multiplex PCR, while TCRdb's copy carries only in-frame clones and drops some. The table includes thousands of clones, 96% detected once. This specimen was PBMCs, taken 30 days after allogeneic stem cell transplant. These receptors were obtained from a male patient between 40 and 50 years old who had an allogeneic stem cell transplant from a related donor, so the T cells may come from the graft donor. Some clones in this sample may be carry-over from other donors' samples.

In this sample, this clone turned up once. V usage is TRBV7-2 and J usage is TRBJ1-2; D remains ambiguous. V was clipped by 0 bases and J by 4 bases, with 12 bases between them. The CDR3 is made up of 15 amino acids. CDR1 and CDR2 (germline): SGHTA, FQGNSA. CDR3 sequence (DNA): TGTGCCAGCAGCTTAGCGCGACGGTCCAGCTATGGCTACACCTTC. Amino acid sequence: CASSLARRSSYGYTF.

The rearrangement uses TRBV29-1 and TRBJ2-5, with D tentatively TRBD2 (5 bases). Between the trimmed V and J ends, which lost 5 bases and 0 bases, there was a span of 7 bases. Germline CDR1 and CDR2: SQVTM and ANQGSEA. The CDR3 extends over 12 amino acids. CDR3 DNA sequence: TGCAGCGTTAGAGGGTACCAAGAGACCCAGTACTTC. Translating gives CSVRGYQETQYF.

This chain links TRBV7-9 with TRBJ2-7; D gene unclear. CDR3 length: 11 amino acids. Germline V lookup: CDR1 SEHNR, CDR2 FQNEAQ (reference sequence). The V end was cut by 8 bases, the J end by 3 bases, with 8 bases between. CDR3 loop: CASRSGYEQYF. The CDR3, as DNA: TGTGCCAGCCGATCGGGCTACGAGCAGTACTTC.

This clone was counted a single time. The chain uses TRBV6-5 and TRBJ2-4; D unclear. Between the trimmed V and J ends, which lost 4 bases and 0 bases, there was a span of 10 bases. This CDR3 is 15 amino acids long. Germline loops: CDR1 MNHEY, CDR2 SVGAGI. CDR3: CASSSTALAKNIQYF. The CDR3 DNA reads TGTGCCAGCAGTTCCACAGCTTTAGCCAAAAACATTCAGTACTTC.

The chain couples TRBV5-6 to TRBJ1-2; D may be TRBD1 (6 bases). This CDR3 contains 14 residues. V was pared by 1 base and J by 5 bases, with 12 bases between. CDR1 is SGHDT, CDR2 YYEEEE, per germline. The DNA for the CDR3 is TGTGCCAGCAGCTTGTACAGGGAATCATATGGCTACACCTTC. Translated, it gives CASSLYRESYGYTF. Drawing the rest from reference TRBV5-6 and TRBJ1-2, the complete variable domain is DAGVTQSPTHLIKTRGQQVTLRCSPKSGHDTVSWYQQALGQGPQFIFQYYEEEERQRGNFPDRFSGHQFPNYSSELNVNALLLGDSALYLCASSLYRESYGYTFGSGTRLTVV.

V and J are TRBV6-6 and TRBJ2-5; 7 bases agree with TRBD1. Germline CDR1 MNHNY, CDR2 SVGAGI (reference sequence). The CDR3 consists of 12 residues. The trim removed 6 bases at V and 5 bases at J, leaving 3 bases unmatched. The chain's CDR3 is CASSQGVETQYF. The CDR3 DNA follows: TGTGCCAGCAGCCAGGGGGTGGAGACCCAGTACTTC.

V is TRBV7-2 and J is TRBJ2-7; 10 positions agree with TRBD1. Germline V gene lookup returns CDR1 SGHTA and CDR2 FQGNSA. The V segment lost 3 bases and the J segment 3 bases; nucleotides outside the gene matches: 5. The CDR3 runs 15 residues. The CDR3 sequence: CASSLGQGLGYEQYF. DNA for the CDR3: TGTGCCAGCAGCTTGGGACAGGGGTTAGGCTACGAGCAGTACTTC.

The gene calls are TRBV4-3 and TRBJ1-2; 11 bases match TRBD1. The CDR3 consists of 14 residues. V lost 4 bases and J lost 4; bases outside the gene matches: 2. The V gene's germline CDR1 is LGHNA and CDR2 YSLEER. The chain's CDR3 is CASSRDRGSYGYTF. CDR3 in DNA: TGCGCCAGCAGCCGGGACAGGGGGTCCTATGGCTACACCTTC.

This chain uses TRBV18 with TRBJ2-1; D assignment may be TRBD1 or TRBD2 (5 bases each). Germline V gene sequence: CDR1 KGHSH, CDR2 LQKENI. Trimming removed 5 bases at V and 2 bases at J, with 7 bases between. This CDR3 has 13 residues. The CDR3 region has the DNA TGTGCCAGCTCATCGGGACCCTACAATGAGCAGTTCTTC. It specifies CASSSGPYNEQFF.

The genes are TRBV30 and TRBJ2-6; D might be TRBD2 (6 bases). The V end was cut by 7 bases, the J end by 0 bases, with 13 bases between. Looked up from germline, CDR1 is GTSNPN and CDR2 is SVGIG (reference sequence). The CDR3 loop spans 15 amino acids. In DNA form, the CDR3 reads TGTGCCTCTCGCGGGGCCCCCTCTGGGGCCAACGTCCTGACTTTC. Translation gives CASRGAPSGANVLTF.